A single sample gave rise to the 30 T cell receptor beta chains below, sequenced in a study of cytomegalovirus exposure and HLA in healthy donors. Vbeta (60) and Jbeta (13) primers were used in the PCR. The table came from immunoSEQ multiplex PCR; TCRdb's copy has only in-frame clones and leaves some out. Of some 150,000 clones listed, roughly 80% were seen once; the top ten hold 10% to 15%. The sample comprised PBMCs. Receptors originate from a young man in good health and CMV-seropositive.

The chain is built from TRBV7-8 and TRBJ2-7; D call uncertain. The CDR3 is made up of 13 amino acids. The V gene lost 3 bases and the J gene lost 5 bases, with 11 bases spanning the gap. Germline values: CDR1 SGHVS, CDR2 FQNEAQ. Here the CDR3 reads CASSFSRSDEQYF. The CDR3 nucleotides read TGTGCCAGCAGCTTCTCCAGGTCCGACGAGCAGTACTTC.

V is TRBV5-1 and J is TRBJ1-1; D not certain. V shed 2 bases and J shed 5 bases, with 22 bases lying between them. The germline gives CDR1 SGHRS, CDR2 YFSETQ. The CDR3 has 17 amino acids. In nucleotides, the CDR3 is TGCGCCAGCAGCTTTAAGGTCTTTGAGGGAGTGTCAACTGAAGCTTTCTTT. It translates to CASSFKVFEGVSTEAFF.

This clone was observed a few times. The V gene is TRBV4-1, the J gene TRBJ1-1; no definite D call. Deletions cut 1 base from V and 4 bases from J, with 7 bases between. This CDR3 is built from 13 residues. Germline CDR1 MGHRA, CDR2 YSYEKL. For the CDR3, the DNA is TGCGCCAGCAGCCAAGTCCGGGGCACTGAAGCTTTCTTT. The encoded protein is CASSQVRGTEAFF.

The V gene is TRBV4-2, the J gene TRBJ2-1; possibly TRBD2 for D (5 bases). The germline CDR1 and CDR2 sequences are LGHNA and YNFKEQ. This CDR3 has 16 residues. V lost 0 bases to trimming and J lost 3 bases, with 12 bases between them. CDR3 amino acids: CASSQDKRTHYNEQFF. In nucleotides, the CDR3 is TGTGCCAGCAGCCAAGATAAGAGGACTCACTACAATGAGCAGTTCTTC.

This clone was seen a few times. This chain joins TRBV2 and TRBJ2-1, with a tentative D call TRBD2 (5 bases). The CDR3 totals 15 residues. V was cut by 4 bases and J by 3 bases, with 13 bases left in between. Looked up from germline, CDR1 is SNHLY and CDR2 is FYNNEI. The CDR3 is CASSGSGRSYNEQFF. The CDR3 DNA sequence: TGTGCCAGCAGTGGCTCGGGAAGAAGCTACAATGAGCAGTTCTTC.

V is TRBV7-9 and J is TRBJ2-7; 10 bases are a match to TRBD1. Germline CDR1 is SEHNR and CDR2 is FQNEAQ (reference sequence). The CDR3 is made up of 15 amino acids. V lost 4 bases and J lost 4; bases outside the gene matches: 7. CDR3 nucleotides: TGTGCCAGCAGCTCCAGCGGGACAGGGGAGTACGAGCAGTACTTC. It yields the protein CASSSSGTGEYEQYF. Looking up the rest from reference TRBV7-9 and TRBJ2-7 gives the full variable domain: DTGVSQNPRHKITKRGQNVTFRCDPISEHNRLYWYRQTLGQGPEFLTYFQNEAQLEKSRLLSDRFSAERPKGSFSTLEIQRTEQGDSAMYLCASSSSGTGEYEQYFGPGTRLTVT.

The CDR3 region is CASLRQGADYEQYF. The CDR3 nucleotides are TGTGCCAGCCTTCGACAGGGGGCCGACTACGAGCAGTACTTC. The rearrangement uses TRBV6-6 and TRBJ2-7, with TRBD1 matching 10 bases. J lost 3 bases, V lost 8 bases, and 7 bases had no gene match. Per the germline V gene, CDR1 is MNHNY and CDR2 is SVGAGI (reference sequence). This CDR3 is built from 14 residues.

The chain uses TRBV28 and TRBJ1-2; D is possibly TRBD1 (6 bases). CDR1 and CDR2 (germline): MDHEN, SYDVKM. V shed 5 bases and J shed 4 bases, with 17 bases lying between them. The CDR3 extends over 15 amino acids. This CDR3 reads CASSTSRTDRYGYTF. Written as DNA, the CDR3 is TGTGCCAGCAGTACCTCCAGGACAGATCGCTATGGCTACACCTTC.

This clone appeared a single time. The chain is built from TRBV6-6 and TRBJ1-4; D is perhaps TRBD1 (6 bases). Trimming pared 4 bases from V and 8 bases from J, leaving 14 bases between. CDR1 is MNHNY and CDR2 is SVGAGI in the germline V gene (reference sequence). This CDR3 has 14 amino acids. The CDR3 DNA reads TGTGCCAGCAGTTTACCGGCAGGGGACGAAAAACTGTTTTTT. It specifies CASSLPAGDEKLFF.

V usage is TRBV6-5 and J usage is TRBJ1-1; no firm D call. The CDR3 runs to 12 residues. V lost 5 bases, J lost 1 base, and 5 bases lay in between. Germline V gene sequence: CDR1 MNHEY, CDR2 SVGAGI. CDR3 in DNA: TGTGCCAGCAGTAGTAGGAACACTGAAGCTTTCTTT. Translation gives CASSSRNTEAFF.

This sequence joins TRBV6-6 and TRBJ2-3; TRBD2 aligns across 10 bases. Unmatched junction bases numbered 12, after V lost 8 bases and J lost 4 bases. The CDR3 totals 16 residues. Per germline, CDR1 MNHNY and CDR2 SVGAGI (reference sequence). The DNA of the CDR3 is TGTGCCAGCGCCAGCGGGGGGGCCGAGGTCGCAGATACGCAGTATTTT. It encodes CASASGGAEVADTQYF.

The V gene is TRBV25-1, the J gene TRBJ1-2; no clear D. Germline-derived CDR1 and CDR2 are MGHDK and SYGVNS. Trimming removed 2 bases from V and 2 bases from J, with 3 bases in between. CDR3 length equals 12 residues. CDR3 loop: CASSEQNYGYTF. Written as DNA, the CDR3 is TGTGCCAGCAGTGAACAGAACTATGGCTACACCTTC.

This clone was observed a handful of times. The chain couples TRBV11-2 to TRBJ2-7; D not certain. This CDR3 contains 17 residues. Germline CDR1 reads SGHAT; CDR2 reads FQNNGV. The V end lost 0 bases, the J end lost 2 bases, and 17 bases lay between the germline ends. CDR3 in DNA: TGTGCCAGCAGCTTAGATCGGTGGCGAGGTTCCCCCTACGAGCAGTACTTC. It is translated as CASSLDRWRGSPYEQYF.

The genes are TRBV5-1 and TRBJ2-5, with D possibly TRBD2 on 7 matching bases. Trimming removed 4 bases at V and 3 bases at J, with 10 bases between. CDR1 and CDR2 from the germline V gene are SGHRS and YFSETQ. CDR3 size: 13 residues. The CDR3 DNA reads TGCGCCAGCAGCGGGGGGGACAAAGAGACCCAGTACTTC. It translates to CASSGGDKETQYF.

The gene calls are TRBV9 and TRBJ1-2; TRBD1 aligns across 9 bases. J gave up 6 bases and V 0 bases, and 12 bases lay outside the gene matches. The CDR3 consists of 17 residues. The germline CDR1 and CDR2 sequences are SGDLS and YYNGEE. The CDR3 DNA sequence: TGTGCCAGCAGCGTAGTTATGCCGGACAGGGGTTTGGATGGCTACACCTTC. It specifies CASSVVMPDRGLDGYTF.

This chain connects TRBV6-5 to TRBJ1-3, with a weak D call TRBD1 (5 bases). The CDR3 has 16 amino acids. Germline CDR1 and CDR2: MNHEY and SVGAGI. Between the trimmed V and J ends, which lost 3 bases and 0 bases, there was a span of 12 bases. The CDR3: CASSYKGFNSGNTIYF. In DNA form, the CDR3 reads TGTGCCAGCAGTTATAAGGGGTTTAACTCTGGAAACACCATATATTTT.

This clone was seen only a few times. The chain recombines TRBV29-1 with TRBJ2-1; 10 bases agree with TRBD2. CDR3 size: 13 residues. CDR1 and CDR2 (germline): SQVTM, ANQGSEA. Trimming cost V 2 bases and J 8 bases; bases outside gene matches: 3. The CDR3 spells CSVERLAGDEQFF. For the CDR3, the DNA is TGCAGCGTTGAAAGGCTAGCGGGAGATGAGCAGTTCTTC.

J is TRBJ2-7 and V is TRBV19; 7 bases are shared with TRBD2. Trimming cost V 1 base and J 2 bases; bases outside gene matches: 5. This CDR3 region has 15 residues. The germline CDR1 and CDR2 sequences are LNHDA and SQIVND (reference sequence). CDR3 sequence (DNA): TGTGCCAGTAGTATAGTTGCAGCGGGAACCTACGAGCAGTACTTC. This gives the protein CASSIVAAGTYEQYF. Full variable domain (outside the CDR3, taken from reference TRBV19 and TRBJ2-7): DGGITQSPKYLFRKEGQNVTLSCEQNLNHDAMYWYRQDPGQGLRLIYYSQIVNDFQKGDIAEGYSVSREKKESFPLTVTSAQKNPTAFYLCASSIVAAGTYEQYFGPGTRLTVT.

The chain uses TRBV5-1 and TRBJ2-7; the match to TRBD2 covers 9 bases. The CDR3 runs 15 residues. The junction had 3 bases not matched to a gene; V was cut back by 0 bases and J by 2 bases. Germline V CDR1 and CDR2: SGHRS, YFSETQ. The CDR3 region is CASSLGSSGTYEQYF. CDR3 in DNA: TGCGCCAGCAGCTTGGGGTCTAGCGGGACCTACGAGCAGTACTTC.

The rearrangement joins TRBV6-1 to TRBJ2-3, with TRBD2 matching 11 bases. The V gene's germline CDR1 is MNHNS and CDR2 SASEGT. With 3 bases clipped from V and 4 bases from J, the junction kept 0 bases outside the gene matches. This CDR3 has 14 residues. Here the CDR3 DNA reads TGTGCCAGCAGTGATAGCGGGAGGGCAGATACGCAGTATTTT. It specifies CASSDSGRADTQYF.

The rearrangement joins TRBV5-6 to TRBJ2-1, with TRBD2 matching 7 bases. Germline V lookup: CDR1 SGHDT, CDR2 YYEEEE. This CDR3 has 15 amino acids. The trim removed 0 bases at V and 3 bases at J, leaving 3 bases unmatched. The CDR3 region is CASSLEASGYNEQFF. The CDR3 DNA reads as TGTGCCAGCAGCTTGGAGGCTAGCGGCTACAATGAGCAGTTCTTC.

The chain couples TRBV7-9 to TRBJ2-7, with 10 nucleotides matching TRBD2. Germline V lookup: CDR1 SEHNR, CDR2 FQNEAQ (reference sequence). Trimming removed 2 bases from V and 7 bases from J; junction bases left unmatched: 8. The CDR3 consists of 15 residues. This chain's CDR3 is CASSLSSSGRREQYF. CDR3 DNA: TGTGCCAGCAGCTTAAGTTCTAGCGGGAGACGTGAGCAGTACTTC.

J is TRBJ2-7 and V is TRBV9; 8 nucleotides line up with TRBD2. Germline CDR1 reads SGDLS; CDR2 reads YYNGEE. The CDR3 spans 15 residues. The junction had 10 bases not matched to a gene; V was cut back by 2 bases and J by 6 bases. The CDR3 protein is CASSVSPGLASEQYF. CDR3 sequence (DNA): TGTGCCAGCAGCGTGTCCCCCGGACTAGCTTCCGAGCAGTACTTC.

The chain combines TRBV5-6 with TRBJ2-3, with D perhaps matching TRBD1 (5 bases). Germline CDR1 is SGHDT and CDR2 is YYEEEE. The CDR3 runs to 16 residues. V lost 4 bases and J 1 base, leaving 16 bases between the germline ends. The DNA of the CDR3 is TGTGCCAGCAGCGGAGACCAGGGCTATGGCACAGATACGCAGTATTTT. As protein: CASSGDQGYGTDTQYF.

The chain links TRBV5-1 to TRBJ2-3; TRBD1 might be the D (6 bases). The germline V gene has CDR1 SGHRS and CDR2 YFSETQ. This CDR3 is 14 amino acids long. The V end was cut by 4 bases, the J end by 2 bases, with 11 bases between. The DNA of the CDR3 is TGCGCCAGCAGCCTCGGGACACCCACAGATACGCAGTATTTT. Translation gives CASSLGTPTDTQYF.

This clone appeared a few times. The CDR3 bases are TGTGCCAGCAGTTATCCCCGCGGGGCTGGTCTAGGGGAGCTGTTTTTT. Its translation: CASSYPRGAGLGELFF. The V call is TRBV6-6, the J call TRBJ2-2; TRBD2 might be the D (6 bases). The CDR3 loop spans 16 amino acids. V dropped 3 bases and J dropped 8 bases, with 19 bases sitting between them. CDR1 MNHNY and CDR2 SVGAGI come from the germline V gene (reference sequence).

CDR3 loop: CASSYRDTLNYGYTF. As DNA, the CDR3 is TGTGCCAGCAGTTACCGAGATACCCTAAACTATGGCTACACCTTC. The V call is TRBV6-5, the J call TRBJ1-2; D is unresolved. In germline, CDR1 is MNHEY, CDR2 SVGAGI. V was shortened by 2 bases and J by 2 bases, with 12 bases between the two germline ends. The CDR3 consists of 15 residues.

CDR3 sequence: CASRKVSTGNTGELFF. In DNA, the CDR3 is TGTGCCAGCAGAAAAGTCTCGACAGGGAACACCGGGGAGCTGTTTTTT. V usage is TRBV28 and J usage is TRBJ2-2; D may be TRBD1 (6 bases). The CDR3 runs to 16 residues. CDR1 and CDR2 (germline): MDHEN, SYDVKM. V lost 6 bases to trimming and J lost 1 base, with 15 bases between them.

The rearrangement joins TRBV28 to TRBJ1-4; the D gene is possibly TRBD1 (5 bases). CDR3 length: 15 residues. Germline assignment: CDR1 MDHEN and CDR2 SYDVKM. Trimming removed 0 bases from V and 7 bases from J, with 12 bases in between. As DNA, the CDR3 is TGTGCCAGCAGTTTATGGGCCAGGGCTGCTGAAAAACTGTTTTTT. Protein: CASSLWARAAEKLFF.

The genes are TRBV27 and TRBJ2-1; 10 positions match TRBD2. The CDR3 is 17 residues long. Germline V gene data show CDR1 as MNHEY and CDR2 as SMNVEV (reference sequence). J was trimmed by 6 bases and V by 5 bases; bases with no gene match: 13. CDR3 sequence (DNA): TGTGCCAGCAGTCCCACAGTTCGACTAGCGGGTCTCAATGAGCAGTTCTTC. Translation: CASSPTVRLAGLNEQFF.